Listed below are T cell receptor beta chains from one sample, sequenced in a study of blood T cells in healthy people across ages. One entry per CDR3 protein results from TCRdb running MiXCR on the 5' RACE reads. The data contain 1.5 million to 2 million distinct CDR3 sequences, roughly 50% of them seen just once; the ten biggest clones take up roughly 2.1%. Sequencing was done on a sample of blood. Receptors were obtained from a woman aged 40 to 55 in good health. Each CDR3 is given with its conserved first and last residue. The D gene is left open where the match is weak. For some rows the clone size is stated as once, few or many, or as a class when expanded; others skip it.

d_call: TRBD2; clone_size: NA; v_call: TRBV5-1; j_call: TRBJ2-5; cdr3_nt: TGCGCCGGCAGCTTCAATGGGGGGGAAGAGACCCAGTACTTC; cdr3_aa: CAGSFNGGEETQYF
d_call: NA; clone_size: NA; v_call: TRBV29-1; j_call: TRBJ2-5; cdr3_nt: TGCAGCGTCTTAGCAGACCAAGAGACCCAGTACTTC; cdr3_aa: CSVLADQETQYF
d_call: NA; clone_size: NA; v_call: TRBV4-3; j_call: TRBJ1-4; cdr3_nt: TGCGCCAGCAGCCAAGACAGACGAGAAAAACTGTTTTTT; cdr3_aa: CASSQDRREKLFF
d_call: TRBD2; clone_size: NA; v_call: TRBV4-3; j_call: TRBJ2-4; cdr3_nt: TGCGCCAGCAGCCAAGAGGGGGCAGTGGCGGGGGGGAGGAACATTCAGTACTTC; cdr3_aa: CASSQEGAVAGGRNIQYF
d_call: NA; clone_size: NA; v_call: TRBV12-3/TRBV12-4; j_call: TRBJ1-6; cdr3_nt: TGTGCCAGCAGTTTCAGGAGGGGGGCCTCATATAATTCACCCCTCCACTTT; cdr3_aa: CASSFRRGASYNSPLHF
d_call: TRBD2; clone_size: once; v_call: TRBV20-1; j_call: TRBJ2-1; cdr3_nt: TGCAGTGCTAGTGGGTTAGCGGGGGGCAATGAGCAGTTCTTC; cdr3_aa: CSASGLAGGNEQFF
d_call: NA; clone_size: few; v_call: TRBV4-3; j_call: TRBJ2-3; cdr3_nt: TGCGCCAGCAGCCAAGGAGTGAGTGGGGGTGGATTCACAGATACGCAGTATTTT; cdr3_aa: CASSQGVSGGGFTDTQYF
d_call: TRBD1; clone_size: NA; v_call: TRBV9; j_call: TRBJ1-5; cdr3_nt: TGTGCCAGCAGCGTTACAGGGGAACAGCCCCAGCATTTT; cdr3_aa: CASSVTGEQPQHF
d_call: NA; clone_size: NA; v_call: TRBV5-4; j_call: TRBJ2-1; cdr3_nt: TGTGCCAGCAGCTTGGGGTCGGTACGCAATGAGCAGTTCTTC; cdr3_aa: CASSLGSVRNEQFF
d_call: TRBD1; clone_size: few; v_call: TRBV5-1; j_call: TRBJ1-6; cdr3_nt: TGCGCCAGCCAGCTTGGACAGGGGTTTAATTCACCCCTCCACTTT; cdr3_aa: CASQLGQGFNSPLHF
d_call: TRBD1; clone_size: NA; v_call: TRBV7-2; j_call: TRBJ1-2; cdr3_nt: TGTGCCAGCAGCTTAGTAGTGGGGACAGCTAACTATGGCTACACCTTC; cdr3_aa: CASSLVVGTANYGYTF
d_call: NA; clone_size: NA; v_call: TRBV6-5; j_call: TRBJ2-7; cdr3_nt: TGTGCCAGCAGTATAGCGGCTCTCTCCTACGAGCAGTACTTC; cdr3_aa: CASSIAALSYEQYF
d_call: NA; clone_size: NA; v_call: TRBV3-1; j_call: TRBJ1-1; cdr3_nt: TGTGCCAGCAGCCAAGCGTCCGGGGGCACTGAAGCTTTCTTT; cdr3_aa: CASSQASGGTEAFF
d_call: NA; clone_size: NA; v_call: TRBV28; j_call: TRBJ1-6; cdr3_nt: TGTGCCAGCACCCCCGACGGAGCCTATAATTCACCCCTCCACTTT; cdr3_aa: CASTPDGAYNSPLHF
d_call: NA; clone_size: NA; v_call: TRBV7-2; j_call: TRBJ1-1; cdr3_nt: TGTGCCAGCAGCTTAAGTGGCAGCTCGGGCACTGAAGCTTTCTTT; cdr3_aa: CASSLSGSSGTEAFF
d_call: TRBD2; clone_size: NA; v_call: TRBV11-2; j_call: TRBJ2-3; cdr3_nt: TGTGCCAGCAGCCCCATGCTAGCGGCTCCGGATACGCAGTATTTT; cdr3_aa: CASSPMLAAPDTQYF
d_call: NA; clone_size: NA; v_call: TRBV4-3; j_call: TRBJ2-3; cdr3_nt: TGCGCCAGCAGCCAAGTATTTGGGGATACGCAGTATTTT; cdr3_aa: CASSQVFGDTQYF
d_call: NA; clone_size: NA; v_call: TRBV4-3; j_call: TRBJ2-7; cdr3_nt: TGCGCCAGCAGCCAAGAGGGATCGGAGGATCTCCATCTCTACGAGCAGTACTTC; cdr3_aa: CASSQEGSEDLHLYEQYF
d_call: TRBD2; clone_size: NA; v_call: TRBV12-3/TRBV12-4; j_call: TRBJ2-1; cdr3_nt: TGTGCCAGCACTGTGGGGGGGGTCAAAAATGAGCAGTTCTTC; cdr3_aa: CASTVGGVKNEQFF
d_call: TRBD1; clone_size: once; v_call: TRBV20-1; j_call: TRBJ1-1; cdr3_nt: TGCAGTGCTAGAGAGCGAGGGACAGGTAGAGGCCCTAAGACTGAAGCTTTCTTT; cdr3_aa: CSARERGTGRGPKTEAFF
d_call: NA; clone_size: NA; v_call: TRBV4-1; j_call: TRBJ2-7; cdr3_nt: TGCGCCAGCAGCCAAGGTAGTATTTACGAGCAGTACTTC; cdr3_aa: CASSQGSIYEQYF
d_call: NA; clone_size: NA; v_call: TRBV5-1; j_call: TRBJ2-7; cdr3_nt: TGCGCCAGCAGCTTGGTAGGGGTTACTTACGAGCAGTACTTC; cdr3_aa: CASSLVGVTYEQYF
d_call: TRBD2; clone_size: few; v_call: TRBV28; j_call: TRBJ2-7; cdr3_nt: TGTGCCAGCAGTTCCTTTGGGGAGGGGCCCTACGAGCAGTACTTC; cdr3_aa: CASSSFGEGPYEQYF
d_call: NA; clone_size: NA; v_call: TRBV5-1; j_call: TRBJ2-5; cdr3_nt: TGCGCCAGCAGACTTCAGCCGGGGGTGTTCCAAGAGACCCAGTACTTC; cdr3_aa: CASRLQPGVFQETQYF
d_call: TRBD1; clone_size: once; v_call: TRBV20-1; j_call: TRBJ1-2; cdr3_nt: TGCAGTGCTAGGGAGAGACAGGGGGCGTATGGCTACACCTTC; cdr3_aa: CSARERQGAYGYTF
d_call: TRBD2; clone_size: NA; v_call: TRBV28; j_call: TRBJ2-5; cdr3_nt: TGTGCCAGCAGTCCCGCCGGGACTAGCGGGCTTGGGAGCCAAGAGACCCAGTACTTC; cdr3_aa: CASSPAGTSGLGSQETQYF
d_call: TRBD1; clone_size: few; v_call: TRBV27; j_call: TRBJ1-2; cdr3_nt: TGTGCCAGCACCCGTTCGGGACAGGGGAACGGCTACACCTTC; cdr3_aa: CASTRSGQGNGYTF
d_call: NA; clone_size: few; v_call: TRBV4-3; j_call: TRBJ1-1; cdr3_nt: TGCGCCAGCAGCCAAGATCTGGGCGGGAACACTGAAGCTTTCTTT; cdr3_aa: CASSQDLGGNTEAFF
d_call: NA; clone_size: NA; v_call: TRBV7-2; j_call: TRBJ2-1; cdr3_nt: TGTGCCAGCAGCTTAGACGGGGGGCGAGATGAGCAGTTCTTC; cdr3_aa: CASSLDGGRDEQFF
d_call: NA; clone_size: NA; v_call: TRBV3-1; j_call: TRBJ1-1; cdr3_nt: TGTGCCAGCAGCCAAGATCCTTTAGGTGCTAAAGCTTTCTTT; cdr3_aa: CASSQDPLGAKAFF
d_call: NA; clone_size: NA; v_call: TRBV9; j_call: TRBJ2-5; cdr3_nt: TGTGCCAGCAGCGTAGAGGGGGGGGGCCAAGAGACCCAGTACTTC; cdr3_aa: CASSVEGGGQETQYF
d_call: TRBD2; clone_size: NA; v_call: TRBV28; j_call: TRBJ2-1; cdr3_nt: TGTGCCAGCAGTCCTCCTAGCGGGGGGGCTGACAATGAGCAGTTCTTC; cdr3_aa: CASSPPSGGADNEQFF
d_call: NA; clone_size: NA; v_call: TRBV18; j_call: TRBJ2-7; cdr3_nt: TGTGCCAGCTCACCATTTGGCACAGTTTCGAAAAACTCCTACGAGCAGTACTTC; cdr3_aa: CASSPFGTVSKNSYEQYF
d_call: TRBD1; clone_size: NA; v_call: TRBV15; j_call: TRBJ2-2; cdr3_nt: TGTGCCACCAGGAAGGACAGGGAAGACACCGGGGAGCTGTTTTTT; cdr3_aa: CATRKDREDTGELFF
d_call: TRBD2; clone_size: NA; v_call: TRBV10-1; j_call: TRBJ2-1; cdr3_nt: TGCGCCAGCAGTATAGGGACTAGCGGGACAACTCGTCATGATGAGCAGTTCTTC; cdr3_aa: CASSIGTSGTTRHDEQFF
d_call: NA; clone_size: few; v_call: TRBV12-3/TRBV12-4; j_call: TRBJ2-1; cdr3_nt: TGTGCCAGCAGCCTAGGGACACCCCCGGGAAATGAGCAGTTCTTC; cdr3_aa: CASSLGTPPGNEQFF
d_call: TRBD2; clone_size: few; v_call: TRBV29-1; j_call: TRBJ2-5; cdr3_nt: TGCAGCGCCGGACTAGCGGGGGGGGTAGGGACCCAGTACTTC; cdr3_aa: CSAGLAGGVGTQYF
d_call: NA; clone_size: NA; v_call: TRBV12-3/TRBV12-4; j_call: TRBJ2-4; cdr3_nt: TGTGCCAGCAGTTTGCTCCCGAGATTTGAAAACATTCAGTACTTC; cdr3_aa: CASSLLPRFENIQYF
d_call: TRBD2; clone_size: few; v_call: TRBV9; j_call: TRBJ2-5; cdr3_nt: TGTGCCAGCAGCGTCGGGGGGATCCAAGAGACCCAGTACTTC; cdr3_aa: CASSVGGIQETQYF
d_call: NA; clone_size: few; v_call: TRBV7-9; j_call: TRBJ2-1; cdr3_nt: TGTGCCAGCAGCTCTAGCGACAGGGCCAGAAGCTCCTACAATGAGCAGTTCTTC; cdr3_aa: CASSSSDRARSSYNEQFF
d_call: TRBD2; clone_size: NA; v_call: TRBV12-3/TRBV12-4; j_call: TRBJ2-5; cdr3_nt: TGTGCCAGCAGATCACGCGCTAGTCTAGCGGGGGGCCCTCAAGAGACCCAGTACTTC; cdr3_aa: CASRSRASLAGGPQETQYF